This TCR beta chain was retrieved from a study of OX40 agonist ivuxolimab in advanced cancers. Overall study: Patients undergoing dose escalation presented with hepatocellular carcinoma, melanoma, renal cell or head and neck cancer. Prior anti-PD-1, anti-PD-L1 or anti-CTLA-4 therapy did not bar entry, and more than 35% had some. Study observations and caveats: Certain nonresponding patients likewise had low normalized T-cell clonal expansion. Dose levels from 0.1 to 3.0 mg/kg saw CD4+ and CD8+ blood T cells expand clonally by week 6.

Germline V gene data show CDR1 as SQVTM and CDR2 as ANQGSEA. The ends lost 3 bases at V and 5 bases at J; junction bases unmatched: 2. This CDR3 has 12 amino acids. This clone was recorded only once. Its specificity is unknown. Profiled with immunoSEQ multiplex PCR; TCRdb holds only in-frame clones, not every one. The data hold roughly 100,000 clones, with approximately 90% observed a single time. The rearrangement joins TRBV29-1 to TRBJ2-5; TRBD1 matches 8 bases. This TCR derives from an adult with an advanced solid tumor such as melanoma, head and neck, liver or kidney cancer. The source material was CD4+ or CD8+ T cells sorted from blood, sampled in a trial of the OX40 agonist ivuxolimab. Here the CDR3 reads CSVDRGRETQYF. The CDR3 bases are TGCAGCGTTGACAGGGGGCGGGAGACCCAGTACTTC.